This TCR beta chain appears in the sequencing data of a study of cytomegalovirus exposure and HLA in healthy donors. Regarding the study as a whole: Several of the most significant clusters appeared, in a later analysis, to be linked to common viral pathogens. Data from an earlier analysis indicated that most TCR beta V segments were productive either about 90% or about 30% of the time.

V lost 3 bases to trimming and J lost 8 bases, with 17 bases between them. This CDR3 has 15 residues. CDR1 is SNHLY and CDR2 is FYNNEI in the germline V gene. Note on this clone: Its antigen remains unidentified.

The PCR ran on 60 Vbeta and 13 Jbeta primers. TCRdb keeps only in-frame clones here, not all; method: immunoSEQ multiplex PCR. Here the sample spans roughly 180,000 clones, roughly 77% being singletons. Sequencing was performed on PBMCs. The J gene is TRBJ2-1, the V gene TRBV2, with a weak D call TRBD1 (6 bases). The source is a woman between 25 and 40 years old in good health and CMV-seropositive. CDR3 region: CASSDTGLQSHEQFF. CDR3 nucleotides: TGTGCCAGCAGTGATACAGGGCTCCAGAGTCATGAGCAGTTCTTC.